A selection of T cell receptor beta chains follows, all from one sample in a study of T cells in Graves' hyperthyroidism and ophthalmopathy. TCRdb itself ran the multiplex PCR reads through MiXCR, one entry per CDR3 protein. The table lists fewer than 650,000 distinct CDR3 sequences, under 15% of them singletons. The sequenced sample was blood. The receptors come from a woman aged 40 to 50 with Graves' ophthalmopathy. The CDR3 runs from the conserved cysteine through the conserved F or W. Fields, in order: D gene, clone size, V gene, J gene, CDR3 DNA, CDR3 protein. D genes are given only for firm matches. Size values are once, few and many counts, or a class for expanded clones, and some rows have none.

-	few	TRBV19	TRBJ1-1	TGTGCCAGTAGTCCCCGAGGAGGGTTACTCGCTGAAGCTTTCTTT	CASSPRGGLLAEAFF
-	-	TRBV27	TRBJ2-5	TGTGCCAGCAGCCCCGCATTGGGGGACCAAGAGACCCAGTACTTC	CASSPALGDQETQYF
-	many	TRBV30	TRBJ1-1	TGTGCCTGGAGTCCCAGATTGAACACTGAAGCTTTCTTT	CAWSPRLNTEAFF
TRBD1	few	TRBV19	TRBJ2-2	TGTGCCAGTAGTACACTACCGGGACAGGGGGCTATCGGGGAGCTGTTTTTT	CASSTLPGQGAIGELFF
-	many	TRBV10-3	TRBJ1-1	TGTGCCATCAGTGGGACGACAGATGGTGAAGCTTTCTTT	CAISGTTDGEAFF
-	many	TRBV6-5	TRBJ1-1	TGTGCCAGCAGTTATGAGCTGTCCCTCAATGAAGCTTTCTTT	CASSYELSLNEAFF
-	many	TRBV2	TRBJ2-7	TGTGCCAGCGAAGGGCTAGACAGGGGAGGGGAGCAGTACTTC	CASEGLDRGGEQYF
TRBD1	-	TRBV20-1	TRBJ1-2	TGCAGTGCTCTTAGGACAGGGGGTGCCGATGGCTACACCTTC	CSALRTGGADGYTF
-	many	TRBV12-3/TRBV12-4	TRBJ2-3	TGTGCCAGCAGTTTTGGGGGGTGGACAGAGGACACAGATACGCAGTATTTT	CASSFGGWTEDTDTQYF
-	-	TRBV12-3/TRBV12-4	TRBJ2-5	TGTGCCAGCAGTCTCGACATAGGGAAAGAGACCCAGTACTTC	CASSLDIGKETQYF
TRBD1	many	TRBV6-1	TRBJ1-1	TGTGCCAGCAGACCCGGACAGGCAGAATCGAACACTGAAGCTTTCTTT	CASRPGQAESNTEAFF
TRBD1	many	TRBV12-3/TRBV12-4	TRBJ1-3	TGTGCCAGCAAGCTACAGGGGCGATCTGGAAACACCATATATTTT	CASKLQGRSGNTIYF
-	-	TRBV30	TRBJ2-3	TGTGCCTGGAGTAGATTAGCGGACTACACAGATACGCAGTATTTT	CAWSRLADYTDTQYF
-	-	TRBV5-1	TRBJ2-7	TGCGCCAGCAGCTCCACTCCCCCCGTCGAGCGGTTGTTTCGAGAGCAGAACTTC	CASSSTPPVERLFREQNF
TRBD1	-	TRBV10-3	TRBJ1-5	TGTGCCATCAGTGAGTCGCCCCTGGACAGGATTCTCAATCAGCCCCAGCATTTT	CAISESPLDRILNQPQHF
TRBD2	many	TRBV11-2	TRBJ2-7	TGTGCCAGCAGCTTAGGCCCGACTAGCGAAAAGGGAGAGCAGTACTTC	CASSLGPTSEKGEQYF
-	many	TRBV24-1	TRBJ2-2	TGTGCCACCAGTGGCGGACAGCCGAACACCGGGGAGCTGTTTTTT	CATSGGQPNTGELFF
-	-	TRBV7-3	TRBJ2-5	TGTGCCAGCAGCTTAGTCGGCGGGGCGACCCAGTACTTC	CASSLVGGATQYF
-	many	TRBV2	TRBJ1-1	TGTGCCAGCCTTGTGGGAGGGGCCACTGAAGCTTTCTTT	CASLVGGATEAFF
-	many	TRBV11-2	TRBJ1-2	TGTGCCAGCAGCTTAGTCCCCCAGACAGCGAACCTCTATGGCTACACCTTC	CASSLVPQTANLYGYTF
TRBD1	few	TRBV3-1	TRBJ2-7	TGTGCCAGCAGCCTTCGGACAGGTTCGGAGCAGTACTTC	CASSLRTGSEQYF
-	few	TRBV6-2/TRBV6-3	TRBJ2-2	TGTGCCAGCAGTTACCAAGGGGAGCTGTTTTTT	CASSYQGELFF
-	-	TRBV20-1	TRBJ1-2	TGCAGTGCGAGCGCAGGGGTCCTCGCGGGCTACACCTTC	CSASAGVLAGYTF
TRBD1	many	TRBV28	TRBJ1-1	TGTGCCACCCCTGACAGGGGGAAAGTTGACACTGAAGCTTTCTTT	CATPDRGKVDTEAFF
-	many	TRBV2	TRBJ2-5	TGTGCCAGCAGTGAAGATCGCCTTCCCCAAGAGACCCAGTACTTC	CASSEDRLPQETQYF
-	many	TRBV20-1	TRBJ2-5	TGCAGTGCTAGCGAAGGGGCGGGGGAGACCCAGTACTTC	CSASEGAGETQYF
TRBD2	many	TRBV15	TRBJ2-1	TGTGCCACCAGCAGAGAACTAGCGACCTCCTACAATGAGCAGTTCTTC	CATSRELATSYNEQFF
TRBD2	-	TRBV4-1	TRBJ2-6	TGCGCCAGCAGCCGCACCGGGACTAGCGGGACAGGGGGGGCCAACGTCCTGACTTTC	CASSRTGTSGTGGANVLTF
-	few	TRBV11-2	TRBJ2-7	TGTGCCAGCAGCTTAGAGACATACCCGACCTTCGCCGAGCAGTACTTC	CASSLETYPTFAEQYF
-	-	TRBV11-1	TRBJ1-1	TGTGCCAGCAGCTTCGTGGGAAGGGGTGAAGCTTTCTTT	CASSFVGRGEAFF
TRBD2	many	TRBV6-2/TRBV6-3	TRBJ2-7	TGTGCCAGCAGTTCAAAGCGGGAAACCTACGAGCAGTACTTC	CASSSKRETYEQYF
TRBD1	many	TRBV3-1	TRBJ1-1	TGTGCCAGCAGCCAAGAGGGGACAGGGGCTTTCTTT	CASSQEGTGAFF
-	few	TRBV19	TRBJ2-7	TGTGCCAGTAGTACATCATCGTTTCACCTCTACGAGCAGTACTTC	CASSTSSFHLYEQYF
TRBD1	once	TRBV12-3/TRBV12-4	TRBJ1-1	TGTGCCAGCAGCAAGACAGGGGGCGCGGGCGCTGAAGCTTTCTTT	CASSKTGGAGAEAFF
-	-	TRBV13	TRBJ1-3	TGTGCCAGCAGCACCCAGGACGGAATCTCTGGAAACACCATATATTTT	CASSTQDGISGNTIYF
TRBD1	many	TRBV7-2	TRBJ2-7	TGTGCCAGCAGCCAAGGGACAGGCTACGAGCAGTACTTC	CASSQGTGYEQYF
TRBD1	many	TRBV28	TRBJ2-7	TGTGCCAGCAGTGAGGCCGGGACAGGGTCACCCGAGCAGTACTTC	CASSEAGTGSPEQYF
-	many	TRBV7-2	TRBJ1-2	TGTGCCAGCAGCCAGATGGACAGAGCCTATGGCTACACCTTC	CASSQMDRAYGYTF
TRBD1	-	TRBV7-6	TRBJ2-4	TGTGCCAGCAGCAGTGACAGGGGGTCGGGCGTAGCCAAAAACATTCAGTACTTC	CASSSDRGSGVAKNIQYF
TRBD2	few	TRBV4-1	TRBJ2-7	TGCGCCAGCAGCCAAGAGGGGACTAGCGGGCCGAATAACGAGCAGTACTTC	CASSQEGTSGPNNEQYF
-	many	TRBV29-1	TRBJ1-1	TGCAGCGTTGAGAAGGGGGGTACTGAAGCTTTCTTT	CSVEKGGTEAFF
TRBD2	many	TRBV28	TRBJ2-5	TGTGCCAGCAGCCTTAGCGGGAGCCGGGAGACCCAGTACTTC	CASSLSGSRETQYF
-	many	TRBV19	TRBJ2-7	TGTGCCAGTAGTCGCATGGTGGGCTCCTACGAGCAGTACTTC	CASSRMVGSYEQYF
TRBD2	many	TRBV6-5	TRBJ2-2	TGTGCCAGCAGTTCCCAGCGGGAGGGCCGAGGGGAGCTGTTTTTT	CASSSQREGRGELFF
TRBD2	many	TRBV6-5	TRBJ2-5	TGTGCCAGCAGTACCGGGACTAGCCATGAAGAGACCCAGTACTTC	CASSTGTSHEETQYF
TRBD1	few	TRBV14	TRBJ1-2	TGTGCCAGCAGCCAAGATGGGGGGACAGGGGGCGGAATAGTTGGCTACACCTTC	CASSQDGGTGGGIVGYTF
-	many	TRBV7-2	TRBJ2-5	TGTGCCAGCAGCTTAGCGGAGTTGGCGGGCTCAGAGACCCAGTACTTC	CASSLAELAGSETQYF
-	-	TRBV29-1	TRBJ1-2	TGCAGCGTTGGTCGGGATTCGTATGGCTACACCTTC	CSVGRDSYGYTF
-	many	TRBV6-5	TRBJ1-1	TGTGCCAGCAGTTACTCCCCCTGGGGCCCTGAAGCTTTCTTT	CASSYSPWGPEAFF
TRBD2	many	TRBV30	TRBJ2-7	TGTGCCTGGAGTCGTAGCGGGGAGCAGTACTTC	CAWSRSGEQYF
-	many	TRBV7-2	TRBJ2-2	TGTGCCAGCAGCTTAGGTTGGGCCCGGGAGCTGTTTTTT	CASSLGWARELFF
TRBD2	many	TRBV11-2	TRBJ2-7	TGTGCCAGCAGCTTAGGCCCAGCGGGAAGTTACTACGAGCAGTACTTC	CASSLGPAGSYYEQYF